The T cell receptor (beta chain) under discussion was sequenced for a study of cytomegalovirus exposure and HLA in healthy donors. Study-level results: A previous analysis found most TCR beta V segments productive roughly 90% or roughly 30% of the time.

In regard to this clone: The antigen is not known.

The CDR3 spans 15 residues. Germline V gene data show CDR1 as SGHRS and CDR2 as YFSETQ. V lost 4 bases and J lost 1, with 14 bases in between. PCR used 60 Vbeta primers and 13 Jbeta primers. Generated by immunoSEQ multiplex PCR, the TCRdb table keeps only in-frame clones and is missing some. The sample's table shows tens of thousands of clones. Sequenced input: PBMCs. The sequence came from a female donor in good health and CMV-seropositive. The chain is built from TRBV5-1 and TRBJ1-1; TRBD1 is a possible D gene (6 bases). DNA for the CDR3: TGCGCCAGCAGCGACCAGGGACATCCGAACACTGAAGCTTTCTTT. This codes for CASSDQGHPNTEAFF.